This T cell receptor beta chain comes out of a study of CD39 and CD103 CD8 tumor-infiltrating T cells. The wider study: Shown patients: HPV-positive HNSCC, HPV-negative HNSCC, ovarian cancer, melanoma.

Notes on the study in general: DP CD8 TILs appeared more oligoclonal than DN and SP CD8 TILs and blood memory CD8 T cells.

On this clone itself: The antigen is unknown.

With 0 bases removed from V and 3 bases from J, the gap between germline ends came to 8 bases. There are 15 residues in the CDR3. Germline CDR1 reads MNHEY; CDR2 reads SVGAGI. No therapy was ongoing when samples were collected. Some clones are missing from TCRdb's copy, which holds only in-frame ones; the method was immunoSEQ multiplex PCR. The sample consists of some 7,000 clones, around 66% of them appearing once. V gene TRBV6-5 combines with J gene TRBJ1-4; D is ambiguous. The specimen sequenced was CD8+ T cells sorted from blood. Documented subset: total memory CD8 T cells (CD45RA-CCR7+/-) from blood or uninvolved lymph node. The sequence was obtained from a human donor with head and neck squamous cell carcinoma. In nucleotides, the CDR3 is TGTGCCAGCAGTTACTCCGTGGGAGCTAATGAAAAACTGTTTTTT. Its translation: CASSYSVGANEKLFF.